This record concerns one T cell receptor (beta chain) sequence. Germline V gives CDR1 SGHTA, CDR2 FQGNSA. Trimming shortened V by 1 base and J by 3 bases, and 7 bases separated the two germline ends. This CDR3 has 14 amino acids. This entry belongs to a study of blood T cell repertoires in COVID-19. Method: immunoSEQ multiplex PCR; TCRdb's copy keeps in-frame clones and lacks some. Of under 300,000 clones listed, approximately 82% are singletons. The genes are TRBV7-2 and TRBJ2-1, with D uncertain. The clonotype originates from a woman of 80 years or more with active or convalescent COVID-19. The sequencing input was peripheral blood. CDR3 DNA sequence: TGTGCCAGCAGCTTAGACCACAGCTACAATGAGCAGTTCTTC. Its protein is CASSLDHSYNEQFF.